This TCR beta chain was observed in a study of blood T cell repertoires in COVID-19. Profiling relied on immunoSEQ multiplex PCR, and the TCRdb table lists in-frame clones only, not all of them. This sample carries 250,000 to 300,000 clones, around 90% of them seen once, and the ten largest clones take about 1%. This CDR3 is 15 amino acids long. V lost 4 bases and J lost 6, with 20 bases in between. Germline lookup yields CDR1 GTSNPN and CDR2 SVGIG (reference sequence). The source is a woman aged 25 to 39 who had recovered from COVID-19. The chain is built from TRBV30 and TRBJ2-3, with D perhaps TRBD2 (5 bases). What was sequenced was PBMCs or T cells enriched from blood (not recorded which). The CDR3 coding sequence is TGTGCCTGGACCCTGAGCGGCCACCCGAAGGATACGCAGTATTTT. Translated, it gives CAWTLSGHPKDTQYF. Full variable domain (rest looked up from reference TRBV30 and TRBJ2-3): SQTIHQWPATLVQPVGSPLSLECTVEGTSNPNLYWYRQAAGRGLQLLFYSVGIGQISSEVPQNLSASRPQDRQFILSSKKLLLSDSGFYLCAWTLSGHPKDTQYFGPGTRLTVL.